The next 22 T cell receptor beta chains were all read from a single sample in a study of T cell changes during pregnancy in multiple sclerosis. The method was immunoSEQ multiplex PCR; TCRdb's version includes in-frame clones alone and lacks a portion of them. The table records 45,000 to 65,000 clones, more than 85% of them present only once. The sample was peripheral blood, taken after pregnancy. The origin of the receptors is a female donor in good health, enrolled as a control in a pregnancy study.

The CDR3 is CASSITRAEGNTIYF. As DNA, the CDR3 is TGTGCCAGCAGCATAACGAGGGCTGAAGGAAACACCATATATTTT. This chain uses TRBV7-9 with TRBJ1-3; D gene uncertain. The length of the CDR3 is 15 residues. Germline V gene lookup returns CDR1 SEHNR and CDR2 FQNEAQ (reference sequence). V shed 5 bases and J shed 4 bases, with 15 bases lying between them.

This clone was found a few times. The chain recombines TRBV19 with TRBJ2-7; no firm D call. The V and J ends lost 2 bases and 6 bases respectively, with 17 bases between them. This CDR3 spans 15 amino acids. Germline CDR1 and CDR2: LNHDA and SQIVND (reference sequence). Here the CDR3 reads CASSIRWLDPGEQYF. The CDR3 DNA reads TGTGCCAGTAGTATACGGTGGCTAGACCCCGGCGAGCAGTACTTC. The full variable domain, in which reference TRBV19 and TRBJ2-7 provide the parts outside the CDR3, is DGGITQSPKYLFRKEGQNVTLSCEQNLNHDAMYWYRQDPGQGLRLIYYSQIVNDFQKGDIAEGYSVSREKKESFPLTVTSAQKNPTAFYLCASSIRWLDPGEQYFGPGTRLTVT.

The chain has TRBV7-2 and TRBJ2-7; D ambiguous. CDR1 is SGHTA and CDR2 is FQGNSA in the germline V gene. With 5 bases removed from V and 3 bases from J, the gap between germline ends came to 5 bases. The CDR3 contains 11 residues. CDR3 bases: TGTGCCAGCAGCGAGCGCTACGAGCAGTACTTC. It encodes CASSERYEQYF.

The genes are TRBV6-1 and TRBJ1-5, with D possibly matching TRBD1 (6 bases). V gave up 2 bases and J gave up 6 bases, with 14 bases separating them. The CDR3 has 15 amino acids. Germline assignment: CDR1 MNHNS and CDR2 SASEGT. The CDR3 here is CASSERGHSGQPQHF. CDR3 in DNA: TGTGCCAGCAGTGAAAGGGGACACAGCGGTCAGCCCCAGCATTTT.

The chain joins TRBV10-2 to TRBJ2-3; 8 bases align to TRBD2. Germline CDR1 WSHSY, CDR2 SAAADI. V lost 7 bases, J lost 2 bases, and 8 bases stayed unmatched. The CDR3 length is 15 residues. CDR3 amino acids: CASKLGGASTDTQYF. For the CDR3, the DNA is TGCGCCAGCAAACTCGGGGGGGCGTCCACAGATACGCAGTATTTT.

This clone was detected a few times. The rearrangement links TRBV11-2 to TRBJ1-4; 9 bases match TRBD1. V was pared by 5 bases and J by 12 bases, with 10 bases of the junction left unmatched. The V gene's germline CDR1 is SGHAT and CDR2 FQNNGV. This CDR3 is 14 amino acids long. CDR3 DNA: TGTGCCAGCAGCCTACCCCGGGACAGGGAAGAACTGTTTTTT. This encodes CASSLPRDREELFF.

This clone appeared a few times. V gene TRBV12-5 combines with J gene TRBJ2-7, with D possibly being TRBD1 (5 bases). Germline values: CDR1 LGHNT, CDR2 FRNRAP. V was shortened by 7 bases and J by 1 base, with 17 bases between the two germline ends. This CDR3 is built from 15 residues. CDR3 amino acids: CASALGQVGSYEQYF. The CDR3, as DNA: TGTGCTAGTGCCCTGGGGCAGGTGGGATCCTACGAGCAGTACTTC.

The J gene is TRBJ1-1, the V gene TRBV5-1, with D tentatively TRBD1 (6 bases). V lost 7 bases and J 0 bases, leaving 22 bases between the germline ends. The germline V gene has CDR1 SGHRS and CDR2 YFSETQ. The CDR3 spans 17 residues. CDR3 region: CASYPSGGYLMNTEAFF. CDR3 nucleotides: TGCGCCAGCTACCCATCGGGGGGCTACCTTATGAACACTGAAGCTTTCTTT.

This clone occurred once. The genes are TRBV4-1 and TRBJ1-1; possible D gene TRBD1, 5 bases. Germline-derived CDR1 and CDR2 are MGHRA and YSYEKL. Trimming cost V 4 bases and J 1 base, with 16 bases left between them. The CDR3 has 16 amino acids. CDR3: CASSLSGGVGNTEAFF. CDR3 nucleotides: TGCGCCAGCAGCCTTTCCGGGGGAGTGGGGAACACTGAAGCTTTCTTT.

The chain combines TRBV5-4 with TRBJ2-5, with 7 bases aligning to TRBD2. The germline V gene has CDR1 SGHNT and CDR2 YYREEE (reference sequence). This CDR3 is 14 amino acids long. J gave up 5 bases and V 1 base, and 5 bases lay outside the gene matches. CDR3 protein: CASSLRDGGETQYF. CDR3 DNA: TGTGCCAGCAGCTTGAGGGACGGGGGGGAGACCCAGTACTTC. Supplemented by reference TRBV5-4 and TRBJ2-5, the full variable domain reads ETGVTQSPTHLIKTRGQQVTLRCSSQSGHNTVSWYQQALGQGPQFIFQYYREEENGRGNFPPRFSGLQFPNYSSELNVNALELDDSALYLCASSLRDGGETQYFGPGTRLLVL.

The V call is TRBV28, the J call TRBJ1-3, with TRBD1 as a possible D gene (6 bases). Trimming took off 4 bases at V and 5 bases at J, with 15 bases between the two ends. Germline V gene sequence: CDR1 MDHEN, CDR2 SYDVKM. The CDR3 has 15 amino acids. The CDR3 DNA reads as TGTGCCAGCAGTTCCCGAACCGGGACACGAAACACCATATATTTT. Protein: CASSSRTGTRNTIYF.

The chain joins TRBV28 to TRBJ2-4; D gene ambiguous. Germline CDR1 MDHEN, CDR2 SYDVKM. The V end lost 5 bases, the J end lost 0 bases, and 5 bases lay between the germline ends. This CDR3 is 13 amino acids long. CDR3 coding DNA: TGTGCCAGCAGTGAGATAGCCAAAAACATTCAGTACTTC. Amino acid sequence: CASSEIAKNIQYF.

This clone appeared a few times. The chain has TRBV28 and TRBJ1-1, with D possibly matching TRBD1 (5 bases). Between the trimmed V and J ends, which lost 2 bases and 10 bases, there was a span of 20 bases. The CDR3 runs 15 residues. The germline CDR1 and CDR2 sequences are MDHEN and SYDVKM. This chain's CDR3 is CASSLGLVGGIAAFF. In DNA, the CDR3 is TGTGCCAGCAGTTTAGGGTTAGTCGGGGGGATCGCAGCTTTCTTT.

CDR3 DNA: TGTGCCAGTAGTATTTCGGGGATTATCACTGAAGCTTTCTTT. Translated: CASSISGIITEAFF. The chain joins TRBV19 to TRBJ1-1; D unresolved. The V and J ends lost 3 bases and 4 bases respectively, with 12 bases between them. Germline loops: CDR1 LNHDA, CDR2 SQIVND (reference sequence). The CDR3 length is 14 residues.

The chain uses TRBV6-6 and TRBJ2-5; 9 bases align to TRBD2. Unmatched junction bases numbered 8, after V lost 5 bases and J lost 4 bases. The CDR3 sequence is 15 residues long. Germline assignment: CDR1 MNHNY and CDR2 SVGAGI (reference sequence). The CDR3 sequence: CASSVLGLARETQYF. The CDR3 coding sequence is TGTGCCAGCAGTGTATTGGGACTAGCTAGAGAGACCCAGTACTTC.

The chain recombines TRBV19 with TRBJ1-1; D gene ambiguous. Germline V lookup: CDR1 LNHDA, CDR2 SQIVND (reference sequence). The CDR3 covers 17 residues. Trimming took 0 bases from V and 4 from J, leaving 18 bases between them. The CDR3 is CASSIDRQRLWITEAFF. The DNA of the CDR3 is TGTGCCAGTAGTATAGATCGGCAGAGGCTGTGGATCACTGAAGCTTTCTTT.

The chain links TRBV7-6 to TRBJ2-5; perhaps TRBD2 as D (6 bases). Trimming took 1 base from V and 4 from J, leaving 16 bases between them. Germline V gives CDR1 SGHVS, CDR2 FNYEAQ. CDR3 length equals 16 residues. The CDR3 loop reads CASSLVGRGLGETQYF. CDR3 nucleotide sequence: TGTGCCAGCAGCTTAGTAGGGCGGGGACTCGGAGAGACCCAGTACTTC.

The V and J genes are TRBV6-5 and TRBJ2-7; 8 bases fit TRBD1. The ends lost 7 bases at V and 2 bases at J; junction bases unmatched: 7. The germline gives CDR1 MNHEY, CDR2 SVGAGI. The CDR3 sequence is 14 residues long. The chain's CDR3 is CASKRAGGTYEQYF. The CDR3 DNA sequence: TGTGCCAGCAAGAGGGCAGGGGGCACCTACGAGCAGTACTTC.

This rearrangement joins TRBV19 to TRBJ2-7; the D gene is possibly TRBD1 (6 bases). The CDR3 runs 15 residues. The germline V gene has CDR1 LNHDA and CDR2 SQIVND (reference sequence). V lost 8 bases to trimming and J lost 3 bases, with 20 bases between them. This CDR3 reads CASPLGGSWVYEQYF. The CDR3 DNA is TGTGCCAGTCCGTTAGGGGGAAGCTGGGTCTACGAGCAGTACTTC. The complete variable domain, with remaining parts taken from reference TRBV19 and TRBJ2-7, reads DGGITQSPKYLFRKEGQNVTLSCEQNLNHDAMYWYRQDPGQGLRLIYYSQIVNDFQKGDIAEGYSVSREKKESFPLTVTSAQKNPTAFYLCASPLGGSWVYEQYFGPGTRLTVT.

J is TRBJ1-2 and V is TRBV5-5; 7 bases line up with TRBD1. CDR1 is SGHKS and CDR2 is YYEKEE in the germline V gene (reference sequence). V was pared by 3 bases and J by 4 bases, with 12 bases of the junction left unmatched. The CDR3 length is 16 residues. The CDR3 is CASSSEATGAAYGYTF. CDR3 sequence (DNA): TGTGCCAGCAGCTCCGAGGCAACAGGGGCCGCCTATGGCTACACCTTC.

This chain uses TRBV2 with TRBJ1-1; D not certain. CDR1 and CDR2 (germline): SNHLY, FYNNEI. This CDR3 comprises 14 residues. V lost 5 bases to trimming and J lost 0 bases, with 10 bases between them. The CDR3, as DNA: TGTGCCAGCAGTTACATGGCGGTGAACACTGAAGCTTTCTTT. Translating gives CASSYMAVNTEAFF.

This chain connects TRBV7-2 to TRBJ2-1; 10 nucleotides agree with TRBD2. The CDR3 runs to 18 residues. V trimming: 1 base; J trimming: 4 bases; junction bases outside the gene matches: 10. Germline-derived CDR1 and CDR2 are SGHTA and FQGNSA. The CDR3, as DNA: TGTGCCAGCAGCTTAGGTAGGAAGCGGGGGGGGCCTTACAATGAGCAGTTCTTC. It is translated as CASSLGRKRGGPYNEQFF.